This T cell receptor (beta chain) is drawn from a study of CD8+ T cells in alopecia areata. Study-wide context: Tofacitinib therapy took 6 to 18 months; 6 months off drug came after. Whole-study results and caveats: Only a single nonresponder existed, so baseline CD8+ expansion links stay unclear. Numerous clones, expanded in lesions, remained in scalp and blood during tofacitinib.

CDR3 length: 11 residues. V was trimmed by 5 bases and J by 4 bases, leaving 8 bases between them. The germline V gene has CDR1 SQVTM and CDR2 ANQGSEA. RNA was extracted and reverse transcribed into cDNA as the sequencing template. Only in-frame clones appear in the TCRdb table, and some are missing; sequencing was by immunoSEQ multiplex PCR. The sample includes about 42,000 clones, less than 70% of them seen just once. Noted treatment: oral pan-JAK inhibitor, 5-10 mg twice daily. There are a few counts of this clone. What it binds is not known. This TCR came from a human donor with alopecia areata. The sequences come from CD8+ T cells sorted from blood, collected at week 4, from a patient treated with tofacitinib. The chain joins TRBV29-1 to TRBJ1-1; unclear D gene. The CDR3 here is CSVPGSTEAFF. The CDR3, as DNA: TGCAGCGTTCCCGGGAGCACTGAAGCTTTCTTT.